This entry lists 21 T cell receptor beta chains sequenced from one sample in a study of CD8 T cells in ankylosing spondylitis. TCRdb independently ran MiXCR on the 5' RACE reads; one entry per CDR3 protein. The sample records about 240,000 distinct CDR3 sequences, 8.6% being singletons. Sequenced material: blood, either unsorted or a sorted T cell fraction (not recorded which). The source of these receptors is a male donor with ankylosing spondylitis or in good health (not recorded which).

V usage is TRBV5-5 and J usage is TRBJ2-1, with D perhaps TRBD2 (5 bases). V was pared by 7 bases and J by 9 bases, with 26 bases between. There are 16 residues in the CDR3. Germline-derived CDR1 and CDR2 are SGHKS and YYEKEE (reference sequence). The CDR3 spells CASGSGLLAGVGEQFF. In nucleotides, the CDR3 is TGTGCCAGCGGCTCTGGGCTCCTGGCCGGGGTGGGTGAGCAGTTCTTC.

Turning to this clonotype: A junction end diverges from the germline sequence, so it may reflect a read error. The chain has TRBV7-9 and TRBJ2-2; D tentatively fits TRBD1 or TRBD2 (5 bases each). The CDR3 runs to 16 residues. Germline V gives CDR1 SEHNR, CDR2 FQNEAQ (reference sequence). The CDR3 here is CASSLQSGANTGELVF. The CDR3 DNA follows: TGTGCCAGCAGCTTACAGTCCGGGGCGAACACCGGGGAGCTGGTTTTT. The full variable domain, in which reference TRBV7-9 and TRBJ2-2 provide the parts outside the CDR3, is DTGVSQNPRHKITKRGQNVTFRCDPISEHNRLYWYRQTLGQGPEFLTYFQNEAQLEKSRLLSDRFSAERPKGSFSTLEIQRTEQGDSAMYLCASSLQSGANTGELVFGEGSRLTVL.

The CDR3 nucleotides read TGCAGTGCTAGAGATCTTTGGGAGGGCATTGAAGCTTTCTTT. Residues: CSARDLWEGIEAFF. The V call is TRBV20-1, the J call TRBJ1-1; D is undetermined. There are 14 residues in the CDR3. V was cut by 0 bases and J by 7 bases, with 15 bases left in between. The V gene's germline CDR1 is DFQATT and CDR2 SNEGSKA (reference sequence).

This clonotype was seen at least ten times. The V and J genes are TRBV20-1 and TRBJ2-7; unclear D gene. The germline V and J ends were trimmed by 3 bases and 7 bases, with 16 bases remaining between them. CDR1 is DFQATT and CDR2 is SNEGSKA in the germline V gene (reference sequence). This CDR3 is 13 amino acids long. The CDR3 sequence: CSARRRAIKEQYF. The CDR3 bases are TGCAGTGCTAGGCGAAGGGCCATAAAGGAGCAGTACTTC.

About this clonotype: The junction does not match germline at one end; this may be a read error. This chain links TRBV18 with TRBJ2-7, with D perhaps matching TRBD2 (5 bases). Germline-derived CDR1 and CDR2 are KGHSH and LQKENI. The CDR3 spans 13 residues. This chain's CDR3 is CASSQGYDYAQYF. CDR3 nucleotides: TGTGCCAGCTCACAGGGTTACGACTACGCGCAGTACTTC.

This clonotype has at least ten counts. This rearrangement joins TRBV20-1 to TRBJ2-1; 13 bases are a match to TRBD2. Trimming cost V 6 bases and J 7 bases; bases outside gene matches: 6. The CDR3 loop spans 14 amino acids. The germline gives CDR1 DFQATT, CDR2 SNEGSKA (reference sequence). For the CDR3, the DNA is TGCAGTGCAACACTAGCGGGGGGGGGGAATGAGCAGTTCTTC. It translates to CSATLAGGGNEQFF.

This clonotype was counted a few times. The junction departs from germline at one end; a sequencing error may be responsible. The V and J genes are TRBV7-7 and TRBJ2-1; 9 positions agree with TRBD2. Germline V CDR1 and CDR2: SSHAT, FNYEAQ (reference sequence). The CDR3 runs to 16 residues. The CDR3 region is CASSLTRTSGLYEQFF. Written as DNA, the CDR3 is TGTGCTAGCAGCTTAACGAGAACTAGCGGGTTGTATGAGCAGTTCTTC.

This clonotype was seen ten or more times. The chain couples TRBV30 to TRBJ1-2; 7 positions match TRBD1. With V trimmed by 0 bases and J by 4 bases, 5 bases remained unmatched. The CDR3 totals 14 residues. Germline CDR1 and CDR2: GTSNPN and SVGIG (reference sequence). The CDR3 DNA sequence: TGTGCCTGGAGTGTAGGGGGCCATCGCTATGGCTACACCTTC. Translating gives CAWSVGGHRYGYTF.

This clonotype has a count of ten or more. The chain uses TRBV5-6 and TRBJ2-5, with D uncertain. The germline gives CDR1 SGHDT, CDR2 YYEEEE. The V gene lost 4 bases and the J gene lost 5 bases, with 15 bases spanning the gap. CDR3 length: 14 amino acids. CDR3 DNA sequence: TGTGCCAGCAGCCTTCCAGCCGATGGGGAGACCCAGTACTTC. Protein sequence: CASSLPADGETQYF.

There are many counts of this clonotype. The chain uses TRBV5-1 and TRBJ2-3; D unclear. The CDR3 is made up of 13 amino acids. Trimming removed 5 bases at V and 4 bases at J, with 11 bases between. The germline gives CDR1 SGHRS, CDR2 YFSETQ. The chain's CDR3 is CASSRLPSDTQYF. In nucleotides, the CDR3 is TGCGCCAGCAGTCGACTCCCCTCAGATACGCAGTATTTT. The full variable domain, with the rest looked up from reference TRBV5-1 and TRBJ2-3, is KAGVTQTPRYLIKTRGQQVTLSCSPISGHRSVSWYQQTPGQGLQFLFEYFSETQRNKGNFPGRFSGRQFSNSRSEMNVSTLELGDSALYLCASSRLPSDTQYFGPGTRLTVL.

This clonotype was observed many times. This chain joins TRBV12-3 or TRBV12-4 and TRBJ2-1; 14 bases agree with TRBD2. The CDR3 has 17 residues. The J segment lost 4 bases and the V segment lost 4 bases, leaving 6 bases of the junction unmatched. The CDR3 sequence is CASSSLGLAGAYNEQFF. The CDR3 DNA reads as TGTGCCAGCAGTTCCCTGGGACTAGCGGGAGCATACAATGAGCAGTTCTTC.

There are many counts of this clonotype. The chain is built from TRBV14 and TRBJ2-1, with 10 positions matching TRBD2. Germline assignment: CDR1 SGHDN and CDR2 FVKESK. The CDR3 runs 16 residues. V trimming: 0 bases; J trimming: 9 bases; junction bases outside the gene matches: 8. The CDR3: CASSQETSGVFSEQFF. The CDR3 DNA reads as TGTGCCAGCAGCCAAGAAACTAGCGGGGTTTTCAGTGAGCAGTTCTTC.

This clonotype was recorded many times. J is TRBJ2-5 and V is TRBV4-1, with TRBD2 matching 7 bases. Germline V gene lookup returns CDR1 MGHRA and CDR2 YSYEKL. J lost 3 bases, V lost 0 bases, and 7 bases had no gene match. This CDR3 has 16 amino acids. CDR3 in amino acids: CASSQEPSAGKETQYF. The DNA of the CDR3 is TGCGCCAGCAGCCAAGAACCCTCAGCGGGAAAAGAGACCCAGTACTTC.

This clonotype has a count of ten or more. The chain has TRBV4-2 and TRBJ1-1, with D perhaps matching TRBD1 (5 bases). Trimming took 0 bases from V and 2 from J, leaving 13 bases between them. The CDR3 extends over 16 amino acids. Germline-derived CDR1 and CDR2 are LGHNA and YNFKEQ. The CDR3 DNA reads TGTGCCAGCAGCCAAGAATGGAGGCAGGGTAACACTGAAGCTTTCTTT. Encoded protein: CASSQEWRQGNTEAFF.

The CDR3 sequence is CASSYSSSGWTEAFF. The CDR3 region has the DNA TGTGCCAGCAGTTACTCGTCGTCAGGGTGGACTGAAGCTTTCTTT. The V and J genes are TRBV6-5 and TRBJ1-1, with D possibly TRBD1 on 5 matching bases. The CDR3 consists of 15 residues. Per germline, CDR1 MNHEY and CDR2 SVGAGI. The V end lost 0 bases, the J end lost 5 bases, and 13 bases lay between the germline ends.

This clonotype has ten or more counts. The chain employs TRBV7-2 and TRBJ2-4; tentatively, D is TRBD2 (7 bases). Germline-derived CDR1 and CDR2 are SGHTA and FQGNSA. The CDR3 runs to 15 residues. With 4 bases removed from V and 8 bases from J, the gap between germline ends came to 18 bases. CDR3 protein: CASSSPARGLYIQYF. Here the CDR3 DNA reads TGTGCCAGCAGCTCCCCCGCGCGGGGGCTTTACATTCAGTACTTC.

This clonotype was observed at least ten times. V is TRBV12-3 or TRBV12-4 and J is TRBJ1-2, with TRBD1 matching 7 bases. The CDR3 is made up of 14 amino acids. Trimming at V came to 9 bases and at J to 6 bases, leaving 13 bases not matched to a gene. CDR3 residues: CASGKGGGGDGYTF. The CDR3 DNA sequence: TGTGCCAGTGGAAAAGGGGGCGGAGGGGATGGCTACACCTTC.

This clonotype was counted many times. This chain links TRBV11-3 with TRBJ2-3; D possibly uses TRBD1 or TRBD2 (5 bases each). The germline CDR1 and CDR2 sequences are SGHNT and YENEEA. The CDR3 is 15 amino acids. V was pared by 0 bases and J by 4 bases, with 11 bases between. CDR3 sequence: CASSLDLWGSDTQYF. CDR3 coding DNA: TGTGCCAGCAGCTTAGATCTCTGGGGGTCAGATACGCAGTATTTT.

The table lists this clonotype with many counts. V is TRBV12-5 and J is TRBJ1-2, with TRBD1 as a possible D gene (5 bases). Trimming shortened V by 5 bases and J by 6 bases, and 13 bases separated the two germline ends. CDR1 LGHNT and CDR2 FRNRAP come from the germline V gene. The CDR3 covers 13 residues. DNA for the CDR3: TGTGCTAGTGGTGACGGCCTGGGGGATGGCTACACCTTC. Encoded protein: CASGDGLGDGYTF. The whole variable domain, filled in from reference TRBV12-5 and TRBJ1-2, reads DARVTQTPRHKVTEMGQEVTMRCQPILGHNTVFWYRQTMMQGLELLAYFRNRAPLDDSGMPKDRFSAEMPDATLATLKIQPSEPRDSAVYFCASGDGLGDGYTFGSGTRLTVV.

The table lists this clonotype with many counts. J is TRBJ2-5 and V is TRBV12-3 or TRBV12-4, with 9 bases matching TRBD1. The J segment lost 5 bases and the V segment lost 4 bases, leaving 14 bases of the junction unmatched. The CDR3 is 17 residues long. Here the CDR3 DNA reads TGTGCCAGCAGTTCCTCAACCTACGACAGGGGGTCGGAGACCCAGTACTTC. Translation gives CASSSSTYDRGSETQYF.

This clonotype was seen many times. The V gene is TRBV20-1, the J gene TRBJ2-7; D unclear. V was clipped by 5 bases and J by 0 bases, with 11 bases between them. Germline CDR1 reads DFQATT; CDR2 reads SNEGSKA (reference sequence). The CDR3 totals 13 residues. The CDR3 DNA reads TGCAGTGCTCGACGGGCGAGCTCCTACGAGCAGTACTTC. Translation gives CSARRASSYEQYF.